Below, one T cell receptor (beta chain) is given with its context. Its matching antigen is unknown. Vbeta (60) and Jbeta (13) primers were used in the PCR. Sequenced by immunoSEQ multiplex PCR; TCRdb stores in-frame clones only, minus some. The sample includes 70,000 to 95,000 clones, more than 55% of them seen just once. The V gene's germline CDR1 is KGHSH and CDR2 LQKENI. This CDR3 is 16 amino acids long. Trimming stripped 3 bases from V and 4 bases from J, with 19 bases between. These data originate in a study of cytomegalovirus exposure and HLA in healthy donors. The overall study: Across 350 to 500 genotyped donors, just over 80% landed in the Caucasian-associated ancestry cluster.

Findings of the study overall: Presence/absence results assume similar sequencing depth per donor, which may not hold.

Sequencing used PBMCs. This rearrangement joins TRBV18 to TRBJ2-7, with D possibly being TRBD2 (5 bases). This receptor was identified in a woman aged 25 to 45 in good health and CMV-seropositive. The CDR3 is CASSPIGFGEWYEQYF. CDR3 DNA: TGTGCCAGCTCACCGATCGGGTTCGGGGAGTGGTACGAGCAGTACTTC.